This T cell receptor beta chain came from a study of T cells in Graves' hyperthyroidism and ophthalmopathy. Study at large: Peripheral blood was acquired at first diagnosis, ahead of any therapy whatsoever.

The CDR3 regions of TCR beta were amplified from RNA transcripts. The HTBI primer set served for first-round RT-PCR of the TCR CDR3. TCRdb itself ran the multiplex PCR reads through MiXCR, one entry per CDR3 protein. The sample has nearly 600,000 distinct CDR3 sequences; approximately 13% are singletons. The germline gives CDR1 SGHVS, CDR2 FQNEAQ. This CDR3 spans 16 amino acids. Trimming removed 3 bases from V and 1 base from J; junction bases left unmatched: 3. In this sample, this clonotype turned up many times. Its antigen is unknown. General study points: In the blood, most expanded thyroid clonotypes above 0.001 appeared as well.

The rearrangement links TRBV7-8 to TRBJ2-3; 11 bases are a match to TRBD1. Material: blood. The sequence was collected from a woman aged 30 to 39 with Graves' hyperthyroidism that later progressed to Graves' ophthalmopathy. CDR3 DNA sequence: TGTGCCAGCAGCTTGGACAGGGGGCTTCGCACAGATACGCAGTATTTT. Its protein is CASSLDRGLRTDTQYF.